The rows below give T cell receptor beta chains drawn from one sample of a study of blood T cells in healthy people across ages. TCRdb redid the calling of the 5' RACE reads with MiXCR, one entry per CDR3 protein. The sample lists roughly 1,500,000 distinct CDR3 sequences, around 39% occurring once. Sequenced material: blood. Every receptor here comes from a woman under 30 in good health. CDR3s include the opening cysteine and the closing phenylalanine or tryptophan. Fields, in order: V gene, D gene, clone size, J gene, CDR3 protein, CDR3 DNA. A D gene is named only where the DNA matches it firmly. Only some rows state a clone size, as once, few, many or a class for expanded clones.

v_call: TRBV6-1; d_call: TRBD2; clone_size: -; j_call: TRBJ2-3; cdr3_aa: CASSEHGLAGPDTQYF; cdr3_nt: TGTGCCAGCAGTGAACACGGTCTAGCGGGGCCAGATACGCAGTATTTT
v_call: TRBV13; d_call: TRBD2; clone_size: -; j_call: TRBJ2-3; cdr3_aa: CASSLRTSGLDTQYF; cdr3_nt: TGTGCCAGCAGCCTCAGGACTAGCGGACTAGATACGCAGTATTTT
v_call: TRBV27; d_call: TRBD1; clone_size: -; j_call: TRBJ1-5; cdr3_aa: CASSLNAGTGGYSNQPQHF; cdr3_nt: TGTGCCAGCAGTCTTAACGCTGGGACAGGGGGCTATAGCAATCAGCCCCAGCATTTT
v_call: TRBV6-5; d_call: -; clone_size: -; j_call: TRBJ1-2; cdr3_aa: CASSDGQGLGYTF; cdr3_nt: TGTGCCAGCAGTGACGGGCAGGGGCTGGGCTACACCTTC
v_call: TRBV28; d_call: -; clone_size: few; j_call: TRBJ2-3; cdr3_aa: CASSSGGGPRDTQYF; cdr3_nt: TGTGCCAGCAGTTCAGGCGGGGGCCCTCGAGATACGCAGTATTTT
v_call: TRBV29-1; d_call: -; clone_size: -; j_call: TRBJ1-1; cdr3_aa: CSAFHTEAFF; cdr3_nt: TGCAGCGCATTCCACACTGAAGCTTTCTTT
v_call: TRBV6-5; d_call: TRBD2; clone_size: -; j_call: TRBJ2-1; cdr3_aa: CASSYPRTSGKDYNEQFF; cdr3_nt: TGTGCCAGCAGTTACCCTCGGACTAGCGGGAAGGACTACAATGAGCAGTTCTTC
v_call: TRBV7-2; d_call: TRBD1; clone_size: -; j_call: TRBJ2-2; cdr3_aa: CASSLQAGGNTGELFF; cdr3_nt: TGTGCCAGCAGCTTACAGGCAGGGGGGAACACCGGGGAGCTGTTTTTT
v_call: TRBV4-2; d_call: -; clone_size: -; j_call: TRBJ2-5; cdr3_aa: CASSQDRASSETQYF; cdr3_nt: TGTGCCAGCAGCCAAGATAGGGCTAGCTCGGAGACCCAGTACTTC
v_call: TRBV12-3/TRBV12-4; d_call: -; clone_size: -; j_call: TRBJ1-1; cdr3_aa: CASSLSDSPIIAFF; cdr3_nt: TGTGCCAGCAGTTTATCGGACAGTCCGATTATCGCTTTCTTT
v_call: TRBV28; d_call: -; clone_size: few; j_call: TRBJ2-3; cdr3_aa: CASSPRLATDTQYF; cdr3_nt: TGTGCCAGCAGCCCCCGCTTGGCCACAGATACGCAGTATTTT
v_call: TRBV7-2; d_call: -; clone_size: -; j_call: TRBJ1-2; cdr3_aa: CASSPDKYYGYTF; cdr3_nt: TGTGCCAGCAGCCCAGACAAATACTATGGCTACACCTTC
v_call: TRBV20-1; d_call: -; clone_size: few; j_call: TRBJ1-2; cdr3_aa: CSANGGIYGYTF; cdr3_nt: TGCAGTGCTAATGGGGGGATCTATGGCTACACCTTC
v_call: TRBV11-3; d_call: -; clone_size: few; j_call: TRBJ2-1; cdr3_aa: CASSLGGGPGEQFF; cdr3_nt: TGTGCCAGCAGCTTAGGAGGGGGGCCGGGTGAGCAGTTCTTC
v_call: TRBV2; d_call: -; clone_size: -; j_call: TRBJ2-5; cdr3_aa: CASILDRAYQETRYF; cdr3_nt: -
v_call: TRBV9; d_call: TRBD1; clone_size: -; j_call: TRBJ2-7; cdr3_aa: CASSAELGQGDEQYF; cdr3_nt: TGTGCCAGCAGCGCGGAGCTGGGACAGGGGGACGAGCAGTACTTC
v_call: TRBV20-1; d_call: -; clone_size: -; j_call: TRBJ2-3; cdr3_aa: CSARPLASVGDTQYF; cdr3_nt: TGCAGTGCTAGACCCTTGGCTAGCGTTGGAGATACGCAGTATTTT
v_call: TRBV6-2/TRBV6-3; d_call: TRBD2; clone_size: -; j_call: TRBJ2-3; cdr3_aa: CASSYTVRRAGGSSNTDTQYF; cdr3_nt: TGTGCCAGCAGTTACACCGTGCGGAGGGCGGGGGGATCTTCTAACACAGATACGCAGTATTTT
v_call: TRBV4-1; d_call: TRBD1; clone_size: few; j_call: TRBJ2-5; cdr3_aa: CASSQVPPGGTQETQYF; cdr3_nt: TGCGCCAGCAGCCAAGTTCCTCCAGGGGGAACTCAAGAGACCCAGTACTTC
v_call: TRBV7-9; d_call: -; clone_size: -; j_call: TRBJ2-1; cdr3_aa: CASSLFKARVDNEQFF; cdr3_nt: TGTGCCAGCAGCCTTTTTAAGGCCCGCGTCGACAATGAGCAGTTCTTC
v_call: TRBV6-1; d_call: -; clone_size: -; j_call: TRBJ2-7; cdr3_aa: CASSGGGSSPFYEQYF; cdr3_nt: TGTGCCAGCAGTGGTGGGGGATCCTCCCCCTTTTACGAGCAGTACTTC
v_call: TRBV7-2; d_call: -; clone_size: -; j_call: TRBJ2-5; cdr3_aa: CASRKSGEEQYF; cdr3_nt: TGTGCCAGCAGAAAGTCGGGAGAGGAGCAGTACTTC
v_call: TRBV6-5; d_call: -; clone_size: -; j_call: TRBJ2-1; cdr3_aa: CASSGLGSVFEQFF; cdr3_nt: TGTGCCAGCAGTGGGCTCGGTAGCGTCTTCGAGCAGTTCTTC
v_call: TRBV28; d_call: -; clone_size: -; j_call: TRBJ1-2; cdr3_aa: CASSSRGVAGEDGYTF; cdr3_nt: TGTGCCAGCAGTTCAAGGGGTGTGGCAGGGGAGGATGGCTACACCTTC
v_call: TRBV20-1; d_call: -; clone_size: -; j_call: TRBJ1-1; cdr3_aa: CSAPRENTEAFF; cdr3_nt: TGCAGTGCTCCCAGGGAGAACACTGAAGCTTTCTTT
v_call: TRBV7-9; d_call: TRBD1; clone_size: many; j_call: TRBJ2-1; cdr3_aa: CASSSGTGIYNEQFF; cdr3_nt: TGTGCCAGCAGCTCCGGGACAGGGATTTACAATGAGCAGTTCTTC
v_call: TRBV14; d_call: -; clone_size: -; j_call: TRBJ2-7; cdr3_aa: CASSQGVGGSYEQYF; cdr3_nt: TGTGCCAGCAGCCAAGGCGTGGGGGGCTCCTACGAGCAGTACTTC
v_call: TRBV10-1; d_call: -; clone_size: -; j_call: TRBJ2-4; cdr3_aa: CASSTGSQNIQYF; cdr3_nt: TGCGCCAGCAGTACAGGGTCCCAAAACATTCAGTACTTC
v_call: TRBV7-9; d_call: TRBD2; clone_size: -; j_call: TRBJ2-7; cdr3_aa: CASSPGRGHEQYF; cdr3_nt: TGTGCCAGCAGCCCCGGGAGGGGCCACGAGCAGTACTTC
v_call: TRBV12-3/TRBV12-4; d_call: TRBD2; clone_size: -; j_call: TRBJ2-1; cdr3_aa: CASRTSGGAYEQFF; cdr3_nt: TGTGCCAGCAGGACTAGCGGGGGGGCCTATGAGCAGTTCTTC
v_call: TRBV12-5; d_call: -; clone_size: -; j_call: TRBJ1-5; cdr3_aa: CASVLPDGTKNQPQHF; cdr3_nt: TGTGCTAGTGTTTTACCCGACGGGACGAAAAATCAGCCCCAGCATTTT
v_call: TRBV3-1; d_call: -; clone_size: -; j_call: TRBJ1-6; cdr3_aa: CASSQVGQGNSPLHF; cdr3_nt: TGTGCCAGCAGCCAGGTGGGGCAGGGCAATTCACCCCTCCACTTT
v_call: TRBV7-9; d_call: -; clone_size: few; j_call: TRBJ2-1; cdr3_aa: CASSFGWGNLGNEQFF; cdr3_nt: TGTGCCAGCAGCTTTGGGTGGGGTAACCTCGGAAATGAGCAGTTCTTC
v_call: TRBV5-1; d_call: TRBD2; clone_size: few; j_call: TRBJ2-1; cdr3_aa: CASSSGTSGRERFF; cdr3_nt: TGCGCCAGCAGCTCTGGGACTAGCGGCCGCGAGCGGTTCTTC
v_call: TRBV12-3/TRBV12-4; d_call: TRBD1; clone_size: -; j_call: TRBJ1-6; cdr3_aa: CASASDRVYNSPLHF; cdr3_nt: TGTGCCAGCGCAAGCGACAGGGTCTATAATTCACCCCTCCACTTT
v_call: TRBV3-1; d_call: -; clone_size: few; j_call: TRBJ1-1; cdr3_aa: CASSQRGVGTEAFF; cdr3_nt: TGTGCCAGCAGCCAACGGGGGGTCGGCACTGAAGCTTTCTTT
v_call: TRBV6-2/TRBV6-3; d_call: TRBD2; clone_size: few; j_call: TRBJ2-7; cdr3_aa: CASSYPAGVEQYF; cdr3_nt: TGTGCCAGCAGTTACCCAGCGGGGGTCGAGCAGTACTTC
v_call: TRBV12-3/TRBV12-4; d_call: -; clone_size: few; j_call: TRBJ1-1; cdr3_aa: CASSPEAFF; cdr3_nt: TGTGCCAGCAGCCCCGAGGCTTTCTTT
v_call: TRBV10-3; d_call: TRBD1; clone_size: -; j_call: TRBJ2-1; cdr3_aa: CAIRQGQGYYNEQFF; cdr3_nt: TGTGCCATCAGACAGGGACAGGGCTACTACAATGAGCAGTTCTTC
v_call: TRBV27; d_call: TRBD2; clone_size: -; j_call: TRBJ2-2; cdr3_aa: CASSRGTTNTGELFF; cdr3_nt: TGTGCCAGCAGTAGAGGGACTACGAACACCGGGGAGCTGTTTTTT
v_call: TRBV2; d_call: -; clone_size: once; j_call: TRBJ1-5; cdr3_aa: CASSQSQGGQPQHF; cdr3_nt: TGTGCCAGCAGCCAGAGCCAGGGAGGTCAGCCCCAGCATTTT
v_call: TRBV2; d_call: -; clone_size: -; j_call: TRBJ1-2; cdr3_aa: CASNRDGQDYGYTF; cdr3_nt: TGTGCCAGCAACCGGGACGGACAAGACTATGGCTACACCTTC
v_call: TRBV25-1; d_call: TRBD1; clone_size: -; j_call: TRBJ1-2; cdr3_aa: CASSDEGQGILGYTF; cdr3_nt: TGTGCCAGCAGTGATGAGGGACAGGGGATCCTTGGCTACACCTTC
v_call: TRBV20-1; d_call: TRBD2; clone_size: -; j_call: TRBJ2-1; cdr3_aa: CSARGPSGGAGEQFF; cdr3_nt: TGCAGTGCTAGAGGCCCTAGCGGGGGGGCCGGAGAGCAGTTCTTC
v_call: TRBV20-1; d_call: -; clone_size: -; j_call: TRBJ1-5; cdr3_aa: CSAQIDRINQPQHF; cdr3_nt: TGCAGTGCTCAAATCGACAGGATTAATCAGCCCCAGCATTTT
v_call: TRBV20-1; d_call: -; clone_size: few; j_call: TRBJ2-6; cdr3_aa: CSAPGVGANVLTF; cdr3_nt: TGCAGTGCCCCAGGGGTTGGGGCCAACGTCCTGACTTTC
v_call: TRBV20-1; d_call: -; clone_size: once; j_call: TRBJ1-2; cdr3_aa: CSARAGGGPREDGYTF; cdr3_nt: TGCAGTGCTAGAGCCGGGGGGGGCCCACGAGAGGATGGCTACACCTTC
v_call: TRBV9; d_call: -; clone_size: -; j_call: TRBJ1-3; cdr3_aa: CASSGQAEGNTIYF; cdr3_nt: TGTGCCAGCAGCGGACAGGCGGAGGGAAACACCATATATTTT
v_call: TRBV7-9; d_call: TRBD1; clone_size: once; j_call: TRBJ2-3; cdr3_aa: CASSVGGQGNVDTQYF; cdr3_nt: TGTGCCAGCAGCGTGGGGGGACAGGGGAATGTCGATACGCAGTATTTT
v_call: TRBV20-1; d_call: TRBD1; clone_size: once; j_call: TRBJ2-5; cdr3_aa: CSAVGPDRGETQYF; cdr3_nt: TGCAGTGCCGTGGGACCGGACAGGGGTGAGACCCAGTACTTC
v_call: TRBV5-1; d_call: -; clone_size: few; j_call: TRBJ2-4; cdr3_aa: CASSLFPGVENIQYF; cdr3_nt: TGCGCCAGCAGCTTGTTCCCGGGGGTGGAAAACATTCAGTACTTC